Reported below is one T cell receptor (beta chain). Its antigen is not identified. The sample comes from a study of T cell responses to AZD1222 COVID-19 vaccine. Across the whole study: Second-dose timings of about 4 or about 12 weeks were pooled. Study-wide results and caveats: White British people made up most donors, females outnumbered males, and clonal diversity was possibly underestimated. The breadth and depth of Spike-specific TCRs increased once two AZD1222 doses had been given. Only five or six individuals given AZD1222 were seropositive at baseline.

Trimming left V 4 bases short and J 7 bases short, with 11 bases between. CDR1 SGHRS and CDR2 YFSETQ come from the germline V gene. This CDR3 has 12 amino acids. Sequenced by immunoSEQ multiplex PCR; TCRdb stores in-frame clones only, minus some. The sample contains more than 90,000 clones, roughly 84% of which appear only once. The chain is built from TRBV5-1 and TRBJ1-2; no clear D gene. This receptor was obtained from an adult in good health. The sample here was peripheral blood, taken on day 0 of AZD1222 vaccination. CDR3 bases: TGCGCCAGCAGCCCGACCCCGGGTGGCTACACCTTC. Amino acid sequence: CASSPTPGGYTF.